A selection of T cell receptor beta chains follows, all from one sample in a study of a mutant IDH1 vaccine in newly diagnosed glioma. The repertoire was sequenced with immunoSEQ multiplex PCR; TCRdb's copy has only in-frame clones and lacks some. The sample has roughly 32,000 clones; about nine tenths are singletons. Their antigens are not known. This specimen was PBMCs, taken from a glioma patient whose treatment included an IDH1 peptide vaccine. Source of these receptors: a middle-aged man with glioma. Both conserved end residues are part of each CDR3. Each record gives: J gene, clone size, V gene, D gene, CDR3 protein, CDR3 DNA. The D gene is left open where the match is weak. Clone size appears in some rows only: once, few, many, or a class for an expanded clone.

TRBJ2-1,.,TRBV30,.,CAWSPNYGEQFF,TGTGCCTGGAGCCCCAACTACGGGGAGCAGTTCTTC
TRBJ2-5,few,TRBV9,TRBD2,CASALGLAGGQETQYF,TGTGCCAGCGCCCTAGGACTAGCGGGGGGCCAAGAGACCCAGTACTTC
TRBJ2-3,.,TRBV2,.,CASSDGFRNTQYF,TGTGCCAGCAGTGACGGGTTCCGAAATACGCAGTATTTT
TRBJ1-2,.,TRBV28,TRBD1,CASSLTGGDGYTF,TGTGCCAGCAGTTTAACAGGGGGGGATGGCTACACCTTC
TRBJ2-5,.,TRBV2,TRBD1,CASSRDRQETQYF,TGTGCCAGCAGTAGGGACAGACAAGAGACCCAGTACTTC
TRBJ1-1,few,TRBV28,.,CASSSSGTVEAFF,TGTGCCAGCAGTTCCTCCGGGACGGTCGAAGCTTTCTTT
TRBJ1-3,once,TRBV28,.,CASLTQGPGNTIYF,TGTGCCAGCCTGACTCAGGGGCCCGGAAACACCATATATTTT
TRBJ2-1,.,TRBV14,.,CASSSGIRSYNEQFF,TGTGCCAGCAGCTCCGGAATCCGCTCCTACAATGAGCAGTTCTTC
TRBJ2-2,.,TRBV4-2,.,CASSQELRLKNTGELFF,TGTGCCAGCAGCCAAGAGTTGAGACTGAAGAACACCGGGGAGCTGTTTTTT
TRBJ2-7,.,TRBV5-1,TRBD1,CASSLSGTVSYEQYF,TGCGCCAGCAGCTTATCCGGGACAGTAAGCTACGAGCAGTACTTC
TRBJ1-1,.,TRBV5-1,.,CASSLIQENTEAFF,TGCGCCAGCAGCTTGATTCAGGAGAACACTGAAGCTTTCTTT
TRBJ2-7,.,TRBV18,TRBD2,CASSDQSSGSSYEQYF,TGTGCCAGCTCAGATCAAAGTAGCGGGAGCTCCTACGAGCAGTACTTC
TRBJ2-7,once,TRBV2,.,CASSDRAYEQYF,TGTGCCAGCAGTGACAGGGCCTACGAGCAGTACTTC
TRBJ2-1,.,TRBV9,TRBD2,CASSATPGTSGRTYNEQFF,TGTGCCAGCAGCGCCACCCCCGGGACTAGCGGGAGGACTTACAATGAGCAGTTCTTC
TRBJ1-3,.,TRBV28,.,CASSLGGEVSGNTIYF,TGTGCCAGCAGTTTAGGGGGGGAAGTCTCTGGAAACACCATATATTTT
TRBJ2-7,.,TRBV27,.,CASSLEGARREQYF,TGTGCCAGCAGTTTAGAAGGGGCTAGGCGCGAGCAGTACTTC
TRBJ1-1,.,TRBV7-2,TRBD1,CASSLEGQGTEAFF,TGTGCCAGCAGCTTAGAGGGACAGGGGACTGAAGCTTTCTTT
TRBJ1-3,.,TRBV18,.,CASSPPSGPSSGNTIYF,TGTGCCAGCTCACCACCGAGCGGGCCTTCCTCTGGAAACACCATATATTTT
TRBJ1-2,once,TRBV10-3,TRBD1,CATTGAGGFGYGYTF,TGTGCCACCACAGGAGCAGGGGGCTTCGGCTATGGCTACACCTTC
TRBJ1-4,.,TRBV7-2,.,CASSLGSTNEKLFF,TGTGCCAGCAGCTTAGGGTCGACTAATGAAAAACTGTTTTTT
TRBJ2-2,few,TRBV6-1,.,CASSEARPNTGELFF,TGTGCCAGCAGTGAAGCTCGACCAAACACCGGGGAGCTGTTTTTT
TRBJ1-4,.,TRBV9,.,CASSDGGRGANEKLFF,TGTGCCAGCAGCGATGGGGGAAGGGGCGCCAATGAAAAACTGTTTTTT
TRBJ2-1,.,TRBV6-5,TRBD1,CASSYRIGGDYNEQFF,TGTGCCAGCAGTTACCGGATAGGGGGCGACTACAATGAGCAGTTCTTC
TRBJ1-1,once,TRBV7-2,TRBD1,CASSLARRGENTEAFF,TGTGCCAGCAGCTTAGCGCGCAGGGGGGAAAACACTGAAGCTTTCTTT
TRBJ2-5,.,TRBV27,.,CASSLSPEYQETQYF,TGTGCCAGCAGTTTATCGCCGGAGTATCAAGAGACCCAGTACTTC
TRBJ1-1,.,TRBV5-4,TRBD1,CASSTPSGQGMNTEAFF,TGTGCCAGCAGCACCCCATCGGGACAGGGGATGAACACTGAAGCTTTCTTT
TRBJ1-1,.,TRBV10-1,.,CASSESAFETAGNTEAFF,TGCGCCAGCAGTGAGTCGGCCTTTGAGACAGCCGGGAACACTGAAGCTTTCTTT
TRBJ1-2,.,TRBV10-1,.,CASSESIDGLYGYTF,TGCGCCAGCAGTGAGTCTATAGACGGTCTCTATGGCTACACCTTC
TRBJ1-1,.,TRBV7-2,.,CASSLELRTEAFF,TGTGCCAGCAGCTTAGAGCTACGCACTGAAGCTTTCTTT
TRBJ1-5,.,TRBV30,TRBD1,CAWRRGQGRNQPQHF,TGTGCCTGGAGGCGGGGACAGGGTCGCAATCAGCCCCAGCATTTT
TRBJ1-2,.,TRBV5-4,.,CASSLGLRGSPNHYGYTF,TGTGCCAGCAGCTTGGGTCTGAGAGGTTCTCCAAACCACTATGGCTACACCTTC
TRBJ2-1,.,TRBV5-1,.,CASSNFLSSYNEQFF,TGCGCCAGCAGCAATTTCTTAAGCTCCTACAATGAGCAGTTCTTC
TRBJ2-1,once,TRBV7-2,TRBD2,CASSFLGLAFGDEQFF,TGTGCCAGCAGCTTCCTCGGACTAGCTTTTGGGGATGAGCAGTTCTTC
TRBJ2-1,.,TRBV9,.,CASSGRTSSPHNEQFF,TGTGCCAGCAGCGGACGGACTTCTTCACCCCACAATGAGCAGTTCTTC
TRBJ1-5,few,TRBV27,TRBD1,CASSPDRGPNQPQHF,TGTGCCAGCAGCCCCGACAGGGGTCCCAATCAGCCCCAGCATTTT
TRBJ1-5,.,TRBV19,TRBD1,CASSIEVAGNRGRGTQPQHF,TGTGCCAGTAGTATAGAAGTAGCGGGCAACAGGGGGCGAGGAACTCAGCCCCAGCATTTT
TRBJ1-1,once,TRBV5-1,TRBD1,CASSFERGQWVAFF,TGCGCCAGCAGCTTCGAAAGGGGGCAATGGGTAGCTTTCTTT
TRBJ1-1,.,TRBV6-5,TRBD1,CASSYSRTGVGTEAFF,TGTGCCAGCAGTTACTCGAGAACAGGGGTCGGGACTGAAGCTTTCTTT
TRBJ1-1,once,TRBV6-1,.,CASIRGARNTEAFF,TGTGCCAGCATCCGTGGGGCAAGAAACACTGAAGCTTTCTTT
TRBJ2-2,.,TRBV5-1,.,CASSLAQGGAGELFF,TGCGCCAGCAGCTTGGCGCAGGGAGGCGCCGGGGAGCTGTTTTTT
TRBJ1-2,.,TRBV18,.,CASSPETDSSYGYTF,TGTGCCAGCTCACCAGAAACTGACAGTTCCTATGGCTACACCTTC
TRBJ1-1,.,TRBV6-5,.,CASSYRSGSGTEAFF,TGTGCCAGCAGTTACAGGTCGGGGAGTGGCACTGAAGCTTTCTTT
TRBJ2-3,once,TRBV9,.,CASSVVPTDTQYF,TGTGCCAGCAGCGTAGTGCCCACAGATACGCAGTATTTT
TRBJ2-1,.,TRBV2,TRBD1,CASSRTGGTYNEQFF,TGTGCCAGCAGCCGGACAGGGGGCACCTACAATGAGCAGTTCTTC
TRBJ1-3,.,TRBV9,TRBD1,CASSVEGTGGNTIYF,TGTGCCAGCAGCGTAGAAGGGACAGGGGGAAACACCATATATTTT
TRBJ2-1,.,TRBV15,.,CATSRDIGWNEQFF,TGTGCCACCAGCAGAGATATTGGCTGGAATGAGCAGTTCTTC
TRBJ2-2,.,TRBV27,.,CASSLSRRNTGELFF,TGTGCCAGCAGTTTATCGCGGAGGAACACCGGGGAGCTGTTTTTT
TRBJ1-1,once,TRBV7-2,TRBD1,CASSLRDRDIMNTEAFF,TGTGCCAGCAGCCTAAGGGACAGGGACATCATGAACACTGAAGCTTTCTTT
TRBJ1-2,once,TRBV5-6,.,CASSPGTRGYTF,TGTGCCAGCAGCCCAGGGACTCGTGGCTACACCTTC
TRBJ2-5,few,TRBV13,TRBD2,CASSLGGGRQETQYF,TGTGCCAGCAGCTTAGGGGGAGGGAGACAAGAGACCCAGTACTTC
TRBJ2-2,.,TRBV7-9,TRBD1,CASSSGTGGAKNTGELFF,TGTGCCAGCAGCTCCGGGACAGGGGGCGCGAAGAACACCGGGGAGCTGTTTTTT